A single sample is the source of the 18 T cell receptor beta chains below, sequenced in a study of cytotoxic CD8 clonotypes in ibrutinib-treated CLL. TCRdb's table, derived via immunoSEQ multiplex PCR, lists solely in-frame clones and lacks some. The table includes about 140,000 clones, 70% to 85% detected once. This material consisted of PBMCs, taken after 12 months of ibrutinib treatment. These receptors were taken from a human donor with chronic lymphocytic leukemia.

This clone was recorded only once. The genes are TRBV28 and TRBJ2-3; D is undetermined. This CDR3 spans 13 amino acids. Trimming left V 7 bases short and J 2 bases short, with 10 bases between. Germline V gives CDR1 MDHEN, CDR2 SYDVKM. CDR3 in amino acids: CASNGPSTDTQYF. For the CDR3, the DNA is TGTGCCAGCAATGGACCGTCCACAGATACGCAGTATTTT.

This clone came up many times. This rearrangement joins TRBV7-8 to TRBJ2-2, with a tentative D call TRBD1 (6 bases). CDR1 SGHVS and CDR2 FQNEAQ come from the germline V gene. CDR3 size: 15 residues. V was shortened by 6 bases and J by 4 bases, with 15 bases between the two germline ends. CDR3 residues: CASRPNRVGTGELFF. As DNA, the CDR3 is TGTGCCAGCAGACCCAACAGGGTCGGCACCGGGGAGCTGTTTTTT.

This chain joins TRBV27 and TRBJ2-7; possible D gene TRBD1, 6 bases. The CDR3 length is 14 residues. V gave up 7 bases and J gave up 3 bases, with 16 bases separating them. CDR1 and CDR2 (germline): MNHEY, SMNVEV (reference sequence). CDR3 amino acids: CASMSRQGRYEQYF. CDR3 DNA sequence: TGTGCCAGCATGTCCCGGCAGGGGCGCTACGAGCAGTACTTC.

This clone appeared a few times. For the CDR3, the DNA is TGTGCCAGCGGAGGTGGACTTCTGCTACGGCTGTTTTTT. Translating gives CASGGGLLLRLFF. V usage is TRBV28 and J usage is TRBJ1-4; D gene unclear. Trimming took 8 bases from V and 14 from J, leaving 21 bases between them. The germline gives CDR1 MDHEN, CDR2 SYDVKM. CDR3 length: 13 amino acids.

The chain combines TRBV18 with TRBJ1-1; possible D gene TRBD1, 5 bases. The CDR3 is 16 amino acids. From germline, CDR1 is KGHSH and CDR2 LQKENI. With 3 bases removed from V and 5 bases from J, the gap between germline ends came to 19 bases. The CDR3 DNA reads as TGTGCCAGCTCACCTAATGCATGGGGGAGTAGTACTGAAGCTTTCTTT. This codes for CASSPNAWGSSTEAFF.

V and J are TRBV14 and TRBJ2-1; the match to TRBD2 covers 9 bases. This CDR3 has 17 amino acids. Germline CDR1 is SGHDN and CDR2 is FVKESK. The V and J ends lost 4 bases and 1 base, in that order; junction bases with no gene match: 8. In DNA form, the CDR3 reads TGTGCCAGCAGCCCTAGGAAGCGGGAGGTGTCCTACAATGAGCAGTTCTTC. Its protein product is CASSPRKREVSYNEQFF.

V is TRBV19 and J is TRBJ2-7; no clear D. V lost 5 bases and J 1 base, leaving 9 bases between the germline ends. From germline, CDR1 is LNHDA and CDR2 SQIVND (reference sequence). The CDR3 covers 13 residues. CDR3 sequence: CASSFRPSYEQYF. DNA of the CDR3: TGTGCCAGTAGTTTCCGGCCTTCCTACGAGCAGTACTTC.

This clone was recorded a few times. The V and J genes are TRBV5-6 and TRBJ2-7; the match to TRBD1 covers 7 bases. CDR1 and CDR2 from the germline V gene are SGHDT and YYEEEE. The length of the CDR3 is 15 residues. V dropped 4 bases and J dropped 1; count of bases not matched to a gene: 8. In DNA form, the CDR3 reads TGTGCCAGCAGCCAACCCGACAGGGTTTCCTACGAGCAGTACTTC. Protein product: CASSQPDRVSYEQYF.

This chain connects TRBV10-3 to TRBJ2-7; a possible D gene is TRBD1 (6 bases). Trimming stripped 6 bases from V and 0 bases from J, with 9 bases between. Looked up from germline, CDR1 is ENHRY and CDR2 is SYGVKD. The CDR3 has 13 residues. The CDR3 sequence is CAIRTGLSYEQYF. The CDR3 coding sequence is TGTGCCATCAGAACAGGGCTCTCCTACGAGCAGTACTTC.

The V gene is TRBV30, the J gene TRBJ2-3, with 9 bases that match TRBD1. Germline V gives CDR1 GTSNPN, CDR2 SVGIG (reference sequence). This CDR3 has 18 residues. J was trimmed by 1 base and V by 2 bases; bases with no gene match: 13. CDR3 bases: TGTGCCTGGAGTCCCTCGATCAACCGGGACAGGGGCACAGATACGCAGTATTTT. As protein: CAWSPSINRDRGTDTQYF.

V and J are TRBV6-5 and TRBJ1-3, with D perhaps matching TRBD1 (5 bases). V lost 4 bases to trimming and J lost 4 bases, with 17 bases between them. The V gene's germline CDR1 is MNHEY and CDR2 SVGAGI. The CDR3 runs to 16 residues. The CDR3 spells CASSSSGRRSGNTIYF. The CDR3 DNA reads as TGTGCCAGCAGTTCCTCGGGACGCCGGTCCGGAAACACCATATATTTT.

The chain carries TRBV19 and TRBJ1-2, with a possible D match to TRBD1 (5 bases). Germline V gives CDR1 LNHDA, CDR2 SQIVND (reference sequence). Deletions cut 2 bases from V and 4 bases from J, with 14 bases between. The CDR3 extends over 15 amino acids. CDR3 in DNA: TGTGCCAGTAGTATACGTGCGACAGATGGCTATGGCTACACCTTC. It yields the protein CASSIRATDGYGYTF.

This clone was seen a handful of times. A junction end diverges from the germline sequence, so it may reflect a read error. The rearrangement joins TRBV9 to TRBJ1-3; a weak D match, TRBD1 (5 bases). Germline CDR1 is SGDLS and CDR2 is YYNGEE. The CDR3 covers 10 residues. DNA for the CDR3: TGTGCCAGCGGCTACGGGGCCCTCAATTTT. It is translated as CASGYGALNF.

This chain uses TRBV19 with TRBJ2-7; 9 bases are a match to TRBD1. Germline V gene data show CDR1 as LNHDA and CDR2 as SQIVND (reference sequence). Unmatched junction bases numbered 12, after V lost 3 bases and J lost 0 bases. The CDR3 is made up of 18 amino acids. CDR3 amino acids: CASSISGTGRSSSYEQYF. CDR3 coding DNA: TGTGCCAGTAGTATCTCCGGGACAGGGAGATCCTCCTCCTACGAGCAGTACTTC.

J is TRBJ2-1 and V is TRBV18; D is undetermined. CDR1 KGHSH and CDR2 LQKENI come from the germline V gene. There are 14 residues in the CDR3. Trimming pared 0 bases from V and 8 bases from J, leaving 11 bases between. The CDR3 loop reads CASSPPHRMDEQFF. For the CDR3, the DNA is TGTGCCAGCTCACCACCACATCGGATGGATGAGCAGTTCTTC.

The chain recombines TRBV7-2 with TRBJ2-3; 9 bases fit TRBD2. The CDR3 is 15 residues long. Per the germline V gene, CDR1 is SGHTA and CDR2 is FQGNSA. With V trimmed by 2 bases and J by 4 bases, 4 bases remained unmatched. The CDR3 nucleotides read TGTGCCAGCAGCTTAAATGGACTAGCGCCAGATACGCAGTATTTT. This gives the protein CASSLNGLAPDTQYF.

The V and J genes are TRBV27 and TRBJ1-1; tentative D call: TRBD1 (6 bases). This CDR3 is 15 amino acids long. Germline V gene data show CDR1 as MNHEY and CDR2 as SMNVEV (reference sequence). The V end was cut by 6 bases, the J end by 6 bases, with 20 bases between. The CDR3 loop reads CASRRSDRWEAEAFF. Written as DNA, the CDR3 is TGTGCCAGCAGACGGAGTGACAGGTGGGAGGCTGAAGCTTTCTTT.

The chain couples TRBV19 to TRBJ1-1; D call uncertain. This CDR3 has 15 residues. Germline V lookup: CDR1 LNHDA, CDR2 SQIVND (reference sequence). Between the trimmed V and J ends, which lost 6 bases and 5 bases, there was a span of 19 bases. The CDR3 loop is CASRWETSGRTEAFF. The CDR3 coding sequence is TGTGCCAGTAGGTGGGAGACCTCTGGAAGGACTGAAGCTTTCTTT.